This T cell receptor (beta chain) derives from a study of blood T cell repertoires in COVID-19. The table came from immunoSEQ multiplex PCR; TCRdb's copy has only in-frame clones and leaves some out. The sample holds roughly 150,000 clones, more than 75% seen once. With 3 bases removed from V and 4 bases from J, the gap between germline ends came to 10 bases. Germline assignment: CDR1 SGHTA and CDR2 FQGNSA. CDR3 length equals 15 residues. This TCR came from a woman aged 45-60 years with COVID-19, enrolled during active disease. Sequencing was carried out using peripheral blood. V usage is TRBV7-2 and J usage is TRBJ2-6, with D perhaps matching TRBD2 (6 bases). Here the CDR3 DNA reads TGTGCCAGCAGCTTTACGGCGGGAGGGGCCAACGTCCTGACTTTC. Translated: CASSFTAGGANVLTF.